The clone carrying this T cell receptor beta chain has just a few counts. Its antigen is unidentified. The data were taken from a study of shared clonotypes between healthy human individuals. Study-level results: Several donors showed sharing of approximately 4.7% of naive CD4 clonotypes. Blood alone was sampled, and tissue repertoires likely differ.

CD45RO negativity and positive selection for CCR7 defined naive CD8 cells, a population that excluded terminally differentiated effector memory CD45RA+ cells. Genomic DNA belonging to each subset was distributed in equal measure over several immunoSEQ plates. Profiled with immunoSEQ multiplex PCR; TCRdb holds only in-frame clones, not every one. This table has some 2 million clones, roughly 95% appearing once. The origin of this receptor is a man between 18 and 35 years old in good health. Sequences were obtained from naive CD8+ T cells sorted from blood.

The CDR3 DNA reads TGTGCCAGCAGCTTAGGAGAAGGGGCCACCAAAAACATTCAGTACTTC. Protein: CASSLGEGATKNIQYF. This chain connects TRBV7-9 to TRBJ2-4, with a possible D match to TRBD1 (5 bases). The ends were cut back, 1 base at V and 2 bases at J, with 12 bases in the middle. CDR1 is SEHNR, CDR2 FQNEAQ, per germline (reference sequence). The CDR3 consists of 16 residues.